This TCR beta chain was sequenced in a study of T cell changes during pregnancy in multiple sclerosis. Here immunoSEQ multiplex PCR was the method, and the copy in TCRdb shows in-frame clones only, minus some. The sample has 34,000 or so clones, 75% to 90% seen once. The specimen was CD8+ T cells from peripheral blood mononuclear cells, collected after pregnancy. This TCR derives from a female donor with multiple sclerosis, enrolled in a pregnancy study.

The CDR3: CASSDRIQGIAFF. The CDR3 coding sequence is TGTGCCAGCAGTGACCGAATACAGGGAATAGCTTTCTTT. The chain employs TRBV6-4 and TRBJ1-1, with a weak D call TRBD1 (6 bases). Germline V gene lookup returns CDR1 MRHNA and CDR2 SNTAGT. The CDR3 is made up of 13 amino acids. V was pared by 2 bases and J by 10 bases, with 14 bases between.